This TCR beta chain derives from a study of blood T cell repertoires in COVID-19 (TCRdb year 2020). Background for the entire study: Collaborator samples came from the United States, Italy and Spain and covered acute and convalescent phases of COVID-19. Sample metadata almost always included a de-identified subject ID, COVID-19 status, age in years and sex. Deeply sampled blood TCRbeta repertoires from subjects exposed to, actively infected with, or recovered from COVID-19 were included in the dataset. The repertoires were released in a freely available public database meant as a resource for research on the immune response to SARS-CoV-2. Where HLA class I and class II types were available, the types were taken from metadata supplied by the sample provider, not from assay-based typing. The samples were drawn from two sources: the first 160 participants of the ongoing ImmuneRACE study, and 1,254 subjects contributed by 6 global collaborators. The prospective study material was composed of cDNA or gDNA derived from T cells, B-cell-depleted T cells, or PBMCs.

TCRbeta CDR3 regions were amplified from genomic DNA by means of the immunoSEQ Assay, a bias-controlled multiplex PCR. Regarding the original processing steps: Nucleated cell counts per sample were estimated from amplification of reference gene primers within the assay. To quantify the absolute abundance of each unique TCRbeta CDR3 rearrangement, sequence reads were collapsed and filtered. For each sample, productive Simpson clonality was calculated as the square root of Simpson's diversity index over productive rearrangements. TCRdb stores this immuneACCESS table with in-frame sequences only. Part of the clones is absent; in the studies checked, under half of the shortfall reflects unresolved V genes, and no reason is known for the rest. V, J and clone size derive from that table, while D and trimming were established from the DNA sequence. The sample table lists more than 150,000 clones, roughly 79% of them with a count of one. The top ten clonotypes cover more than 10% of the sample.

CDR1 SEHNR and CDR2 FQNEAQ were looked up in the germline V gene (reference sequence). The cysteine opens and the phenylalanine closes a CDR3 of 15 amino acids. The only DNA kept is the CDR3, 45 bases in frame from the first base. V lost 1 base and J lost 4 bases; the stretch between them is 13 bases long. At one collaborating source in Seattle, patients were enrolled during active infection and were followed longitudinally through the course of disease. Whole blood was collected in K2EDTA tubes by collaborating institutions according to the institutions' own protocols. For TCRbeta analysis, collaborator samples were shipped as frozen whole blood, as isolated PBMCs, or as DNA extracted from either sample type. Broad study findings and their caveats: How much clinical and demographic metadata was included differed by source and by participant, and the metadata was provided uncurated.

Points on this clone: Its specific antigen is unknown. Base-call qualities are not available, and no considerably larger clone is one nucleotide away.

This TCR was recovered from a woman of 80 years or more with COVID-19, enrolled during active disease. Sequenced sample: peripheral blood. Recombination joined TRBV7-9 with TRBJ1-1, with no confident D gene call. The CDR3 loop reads CASSLVEAYGTEAFF. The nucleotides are TGTGCCAGCAGCTTAGTCGAAGCTTACGGCACTGAAGCTTTCTTT.